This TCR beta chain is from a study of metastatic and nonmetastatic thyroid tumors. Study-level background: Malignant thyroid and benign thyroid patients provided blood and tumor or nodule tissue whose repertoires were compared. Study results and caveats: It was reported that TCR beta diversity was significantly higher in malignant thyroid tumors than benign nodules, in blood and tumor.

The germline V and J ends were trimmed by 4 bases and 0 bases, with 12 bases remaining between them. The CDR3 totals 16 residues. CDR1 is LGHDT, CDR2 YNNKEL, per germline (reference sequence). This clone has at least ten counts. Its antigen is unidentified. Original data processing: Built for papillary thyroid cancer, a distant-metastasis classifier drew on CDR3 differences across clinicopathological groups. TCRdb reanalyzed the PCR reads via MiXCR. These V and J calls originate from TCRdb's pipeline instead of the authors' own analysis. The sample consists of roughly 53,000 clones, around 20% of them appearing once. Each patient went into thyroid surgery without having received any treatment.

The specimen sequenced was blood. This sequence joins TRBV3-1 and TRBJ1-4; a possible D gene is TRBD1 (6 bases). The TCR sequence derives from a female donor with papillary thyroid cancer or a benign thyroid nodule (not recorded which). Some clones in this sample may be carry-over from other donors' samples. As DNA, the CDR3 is TGTGCCAGCAGCCCGTGGACAGTTGCAACTAATGAAAAACTGTTTTTT. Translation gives CASSPWTVATNEKLFF.